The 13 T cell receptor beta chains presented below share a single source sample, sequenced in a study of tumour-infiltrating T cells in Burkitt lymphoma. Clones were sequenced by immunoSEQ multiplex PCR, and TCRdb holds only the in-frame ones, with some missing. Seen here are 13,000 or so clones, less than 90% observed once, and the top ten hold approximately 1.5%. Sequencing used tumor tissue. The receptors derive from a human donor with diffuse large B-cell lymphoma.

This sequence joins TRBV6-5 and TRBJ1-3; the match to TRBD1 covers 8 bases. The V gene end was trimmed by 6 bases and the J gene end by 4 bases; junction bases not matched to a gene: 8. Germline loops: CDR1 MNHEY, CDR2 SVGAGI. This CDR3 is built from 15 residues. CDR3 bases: TGTGCCAGCAGGTTGGACAGGGACGGGGGAAACACCATATATTTT. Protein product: CASRLDRDGGNTIYF.

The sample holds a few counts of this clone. The CDR3 loop reads CASSPAPTGELFF. The DNA for the CDR3 is TGTGCCAGCTCACCAGCGCCGACCGGGGAGCTGTTTTTT. The chain has TRBV18 and TRBJ2-2; D unresolved. V was shortened by 2 bases and J by 5 bases, with 6 bases between the two germline ends. The CDR3 covers 13 residues. The germline gives CDR1 KGHSH, CDR2 LQKENI.

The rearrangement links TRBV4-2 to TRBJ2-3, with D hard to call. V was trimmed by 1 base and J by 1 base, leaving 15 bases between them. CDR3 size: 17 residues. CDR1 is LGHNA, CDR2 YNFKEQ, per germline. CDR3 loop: CASSQADSLLGTDTQYF. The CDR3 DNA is TGTGCCAGCAGCCAAGCGGATAGCCTTCTCGGCACAGATACGCAGTATTTT.

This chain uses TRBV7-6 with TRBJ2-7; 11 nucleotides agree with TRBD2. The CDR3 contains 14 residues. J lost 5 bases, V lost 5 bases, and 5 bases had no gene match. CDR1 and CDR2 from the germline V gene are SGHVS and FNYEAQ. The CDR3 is CASSPGTSGDEQYF. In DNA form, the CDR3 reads TGTGCCAGCAGCCCGGGGACTAGCGGAGACGAGCAGTACTTC.

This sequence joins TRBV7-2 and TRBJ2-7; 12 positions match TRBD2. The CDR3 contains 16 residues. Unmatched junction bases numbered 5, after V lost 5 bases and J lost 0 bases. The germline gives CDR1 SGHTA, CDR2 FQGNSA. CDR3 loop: CASSLGLAGTSYEQYF. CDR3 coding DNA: TGTGCCAGCAGCCTCGGACTAGCGGGAACCTCCTACGAGCAGTACTTC.

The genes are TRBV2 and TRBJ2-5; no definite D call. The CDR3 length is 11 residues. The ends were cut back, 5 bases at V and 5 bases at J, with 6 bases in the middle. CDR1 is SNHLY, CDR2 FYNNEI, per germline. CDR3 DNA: TGTGCCAGCAGTAACGGCGAGACCCAGTACTTC. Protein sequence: CASSNGETQYF.

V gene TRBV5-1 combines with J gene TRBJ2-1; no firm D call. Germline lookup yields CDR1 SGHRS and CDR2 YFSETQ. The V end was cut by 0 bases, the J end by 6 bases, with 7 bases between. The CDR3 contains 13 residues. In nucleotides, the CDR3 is TGCGCCAGCAGCTTGGAGCCGGGCAATGAGCAGTTCTTC. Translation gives CASSLEPGNEQFF.

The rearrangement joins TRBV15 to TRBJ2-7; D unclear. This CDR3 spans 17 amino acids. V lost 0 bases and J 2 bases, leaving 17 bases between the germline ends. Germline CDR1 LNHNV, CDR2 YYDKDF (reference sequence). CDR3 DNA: TGTGCCACCAGCAGAGAGTATAGGTCTGGGTCCCCCTACGAGCAGTACTTC. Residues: CATSREYRSGSPYEQYF.

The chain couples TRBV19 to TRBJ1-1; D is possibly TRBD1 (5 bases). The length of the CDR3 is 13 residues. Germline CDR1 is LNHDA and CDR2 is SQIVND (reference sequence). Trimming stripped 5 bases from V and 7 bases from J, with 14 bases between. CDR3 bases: TGTGCCAGTAGTCAACGGGACGGCCTTGAAGCTTTCTTT. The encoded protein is CASSQRDGLEAFF. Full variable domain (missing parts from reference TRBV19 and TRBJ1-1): DGGITQSPKYLFRKEGQNVTLSCEQNLNHDAMYWYRQDPGQGLRLIYYSQIVNDFQKGDIAEGYSVSREKKESFPLTVTSAQKNPTAFYLCASSQRDGLEAFFGQGTRLTVV.

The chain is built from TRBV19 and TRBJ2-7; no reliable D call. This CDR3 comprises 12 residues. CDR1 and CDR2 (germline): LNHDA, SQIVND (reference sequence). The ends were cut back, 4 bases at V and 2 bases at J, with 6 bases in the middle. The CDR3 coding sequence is TGTGCCAGTAGTACCGATCCCTACGAGCAGTACTTC. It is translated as CASSTDPYEQYF.

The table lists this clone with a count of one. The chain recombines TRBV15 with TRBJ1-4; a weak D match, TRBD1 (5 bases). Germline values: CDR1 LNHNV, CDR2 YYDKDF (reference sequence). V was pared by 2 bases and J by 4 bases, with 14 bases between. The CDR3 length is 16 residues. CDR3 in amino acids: CATSRIRDRSNEKLFF. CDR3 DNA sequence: TGTGCCACCAGCAGAATCCGGGACCGTAGTAATGAAAAACTGTTTTTT.

CDR3 region: CASSHRGGNTEAFF. For the CDR3, the DNA is TGCGCCAGCAGCCACCGAGGGGGGAACACTGAAGCTTTCTTT. The rearrangement links TRBV4-3 to TRBJ1-1; tentative D call: TRBD1 (6 bases). V was shortened by 3 bases and J by 1 base, with 9 bases between the two germline ends. Looked up from germline, CDR1 is LGHNA and CDR2 is YSLEER. The CDR3 contains 14 residues.

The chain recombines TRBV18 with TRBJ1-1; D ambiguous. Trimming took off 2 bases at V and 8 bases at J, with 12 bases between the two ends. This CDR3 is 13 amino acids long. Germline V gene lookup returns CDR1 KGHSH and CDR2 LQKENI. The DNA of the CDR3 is TGTGCCAGCTCACCATCATCAAGCCAGGAAGCTTTCTTT. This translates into CASSPSSSQEAFF.